These T cell receptor beta chains were read from a single sample in a study of blood T cell repertoires in COVID-19. Generated by immunoSEQ multiplex PCR, the TCRdb table keeps only in-frame clones and is missing some. The repertoire holds about 250,000 clones, with around 90% as singletons. Sequenced input: peripheral blood. The receptors were gathered from a man aged 30 to 45 with COVID-19, enrolled during active disease. Both conserved end residues are part of each CDR3. A row's size may be missing; if present it is once, few, many or a size class.

J | size | V | CDR3
TRBJ1-6 | . | TRBV5-1 | CASHAGTANSPLHF
TRBJ2-3 | . | TRBV5-6 | CASSLVARGPDTQYF
TRBJ2-3 | . | TRBV6-5 | CASSYSSPTDTQYF
TRBJ2-7 | . | TRBV7-9 | CASGQGETYEQYF
TRBJ2-7 | . | TRBV9 | CASSVATDSTNLYEQYF
TRBJ2-4 | once | TRBV5-1 | CASSLGQLAKNIQYF
TRBJ1-5 | . | TRBV6-5 | CASSTQGSNQPQHF
TRBJ2-7 | . | TRBV2 | CASTEEGAVAYEQYF
TRBJ1-4 | . | TRBV4-1 | CASSHTGQGINEKLFF
TRBJ1-4 | . | TRBV2 | CASSELTREKLFF
TRBJ1-1 | . | TRBV12-3/TRBV12-4 | CASAPLNTEAFF
TRBJ2-7 | once | TRBV5-1 | CASRPGQGDSYEQYF
TRBJ1-1 | . | TRBV5-1 | CASSQGQGLSTEAFF
TRBJ2-5 | . | TRBV13 | CASSPTRLHPETQYF
TRBJ1-2 | . | TRBV16 | CASSRQGLPNYGYTF
TRBJ1-5 | once | TRBV6-4 | CASSDSKGARFMGNQPQHF
TRBJ2-1 | . | TRBV15 | CATSRDLAGHYNEQFF
TRBJ2-2 | . | TRBV2 | CASARTVTTGELFF
TRBJ2-1 | once | TRBV6-5 | CASRGRGEYNEQFF
TRBJ2-1 | . | TRBV4-1 | CASSSWTGTVYNEQFF
TRBJ1-5 | few | TRBV7-9 | CASSLAVGGNQPQHF
TRBJ2-1 | . | TRBV3-1/TRBV3-2 | CASTRSSYNEQFF
TRBJ1-4 | . | TRBV28 | CASSKGQGKGEKLFF
TRBJ1-3 | . | TRBV12-3/TRBV12-4 | CASSSRGTIYF